The clone carrying this T cell receptor (beta chain) was detected once. The target antigen is unknown. From RNA, the CDR3 regions of TCR beta chains were amplified and sequenced. Second-round multiplex PCR came after a first-round RT-PCR that employed HTBI primers. Each CDR3 protein is one row after TCRdb ran MiXCR on the multiplex PCR reads. Among over a million distinct CDR3 sequences listed, about two fifths were seen once. The V segment lost 3 bases and the J segment 3 bases; nucleotides outside the gene matches: 20. This CDR3 is 19 amino acids long. Germline-derived CDR1 and CDR2 are DFQATT and SNEGSKA (reference sequence). The record originates from a study of Graves' ophthalmopathy and Graves' hyperthyroidism. General study findings and limits: The model's ophthalmopathy progression predictions had approximately 71% sensitivity and roughly 72% specificity.

The specimen sequenced was peripheral blood or thyroid tissue (not recorded which). The gene calls are TRBV20-1 and TRBJ2-7; 10 bases line up with TRBD2. The source is an adult man with Graves' hyperthyroidism. CDR3 sequence reads: CSARAAGTSVIDILYEQYF. In nucleotides, the CDR3 is TGCAGTGCTAGGGCCGCCGGGACTAGCGTGATTGATATTCTCTACGAGCAGTACTTC.